This T cell receptor beta chain was captured by sequencing in a study of response to subunit inactivated influenza vaccine. Study-wide results and limits: Few additional T cells are recruited per seasonal influenza vaccination, authors suggested.

TCRdb re-analysed the RT-PCR reads in MiXCR, keeping a single row per CDR3 protein. Of under 800,000 distinct CDR3 sequences listed, around 14% are singletons. The table lists this clonotype with a few counts. Antigen: not known. Germline loops: CDR1 SQVTM, CDR2 ANQGSEA. The CDR3 loop spans 12 amino acids. V lost 2 bases and J 5 bases, leaving 10 bases between the germline ends. This material consisted of PBMCs from blood, taken around 15 days before vaccination. The gene calls are TRBV29-1 and TRBJ2-7; TRBD1 might be the D (5 bases). The receptor was derived from a man aged 50 to 59 who received an inactivated influenza vaccine. CDR3 DNA: TGCAGCGTTGAACAGGGCGGAGACGAGCAGTACTTC. Amino acids: CSVEQGGDEQYF.